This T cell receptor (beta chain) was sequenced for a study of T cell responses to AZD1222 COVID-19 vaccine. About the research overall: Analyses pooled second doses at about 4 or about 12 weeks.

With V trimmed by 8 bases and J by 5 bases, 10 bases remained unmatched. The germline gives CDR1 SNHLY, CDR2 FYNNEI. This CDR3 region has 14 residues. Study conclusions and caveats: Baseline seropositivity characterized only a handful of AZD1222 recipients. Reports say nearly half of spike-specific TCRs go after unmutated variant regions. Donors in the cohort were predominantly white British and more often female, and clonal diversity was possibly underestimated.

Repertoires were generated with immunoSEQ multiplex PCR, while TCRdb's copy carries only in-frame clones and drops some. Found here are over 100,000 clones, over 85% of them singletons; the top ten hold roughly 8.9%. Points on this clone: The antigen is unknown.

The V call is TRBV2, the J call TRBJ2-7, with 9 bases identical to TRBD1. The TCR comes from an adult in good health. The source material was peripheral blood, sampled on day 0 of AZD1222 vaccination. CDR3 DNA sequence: TGTGCCAGCGGGGCCGGGACAGGGCAGGACGAGCAGTACTTC. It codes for CASGAGTGQDEQYF.